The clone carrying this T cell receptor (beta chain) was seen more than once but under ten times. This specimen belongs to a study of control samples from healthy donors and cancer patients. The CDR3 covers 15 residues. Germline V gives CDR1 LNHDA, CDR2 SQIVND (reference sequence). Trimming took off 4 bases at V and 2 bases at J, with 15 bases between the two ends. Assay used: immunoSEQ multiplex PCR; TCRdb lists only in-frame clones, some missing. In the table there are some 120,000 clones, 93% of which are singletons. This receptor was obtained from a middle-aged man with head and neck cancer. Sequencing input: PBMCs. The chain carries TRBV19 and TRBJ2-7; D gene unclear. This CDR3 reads CASSTNTVGAYEQYF. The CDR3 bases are TGTGCCAGTAGTACCAACACAGTTGGGGCCTACGAGCAGTACTTC.